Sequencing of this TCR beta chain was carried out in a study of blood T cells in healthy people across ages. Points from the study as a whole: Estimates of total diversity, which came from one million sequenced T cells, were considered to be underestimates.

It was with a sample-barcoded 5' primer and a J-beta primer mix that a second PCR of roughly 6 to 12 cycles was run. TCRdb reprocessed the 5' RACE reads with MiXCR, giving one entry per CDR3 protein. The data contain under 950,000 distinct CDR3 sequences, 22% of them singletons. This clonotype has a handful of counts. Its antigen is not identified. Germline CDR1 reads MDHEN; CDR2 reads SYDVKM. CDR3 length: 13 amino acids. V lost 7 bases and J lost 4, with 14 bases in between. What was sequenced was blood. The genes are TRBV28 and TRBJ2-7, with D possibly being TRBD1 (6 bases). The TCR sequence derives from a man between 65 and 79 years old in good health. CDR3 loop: CASNRGIKYEQYF. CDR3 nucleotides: TGTGCCAGCAATAGGGGGATAAAATACGAGCAGTACTTC.